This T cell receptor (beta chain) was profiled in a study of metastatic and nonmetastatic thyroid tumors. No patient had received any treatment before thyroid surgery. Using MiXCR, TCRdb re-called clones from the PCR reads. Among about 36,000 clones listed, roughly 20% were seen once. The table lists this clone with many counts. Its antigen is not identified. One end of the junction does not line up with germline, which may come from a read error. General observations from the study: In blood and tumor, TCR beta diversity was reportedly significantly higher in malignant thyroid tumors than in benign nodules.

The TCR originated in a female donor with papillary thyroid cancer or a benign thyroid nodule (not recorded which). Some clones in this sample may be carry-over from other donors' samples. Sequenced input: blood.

The CDR3 DNA sequence: TGTGCCAGCAATGAAGCCGACTATGGCTACACCTTC. Its protein is CASNEADYGYTF. V is TRBV2 and J is TRBJ1-2; no firm D call. Germline V gene lookup returns CDR1 SNHLY and CDR2 FYNNEI. The CDR3 totals 12 residues.